In this sample, the clone carrying this T cell receptor beta chain turned up a few times. Its antigen is as yet unknown. These data belong to a study of vaccination and CD4 T cells after COVID-19. Study in general: A CEFX pool, an HIV-1 Nef pool, or no peptide went to control cultures.

The germline V gene encodes CDR1 SGHNT and CDR2 YENEEA. The CDR3 has 15 residues. V dropped 3 bases and J dropped 4 bases, with 15 bases sitting between them. Treatment indicated: approximately nine-day PBMC culture with coronavirus spike peptide pools or control peptides (ViraFEST assay). Cultured CD4+ T cell DNA underwent sequencing with the Oncomine TCR Beta short-read assay. Genomic DNA extraction was carried out from cultured CD4+ T cells. Using its own MiXCR run on the PCR reads, TCRdb lists one record per CDR3 protein. The profile shows roughly 16,000 distinct CDR3 sequences, roughly 45% of them singletons.

The sequences come from CD4+ T cells from blood, cultured in vitro, collected before SARS-CoV-2 vaccination. This sequence joins TRBV11-3 and TRBJ2-5; tentative D call: TRBD1 (6 bases). The receptor's source is a human donor who had recovered from COVID-19. This CDR3 is CASSLDTGLGETQYF. Here the CDR3 DNA reads TGTGCCAGCAGCTTGGACACAGGGCTAGGAGAGACCCAGTACTTC.